These 9 T cell receptor beta chains were sequenced from one sample in a study of shared clonotypes between healthy human individuals. Clones were sequenced by immunoSEQ multiplex PCR, and TCRdb holds only the in-frame ones, with some missing. The table lists 550,000 to 850,000 clones, over 60% of them singletons. Source material: memory CD4+ T cells sorted from blood. Subset in this sample: CD45RA-negative fraction. These receptors were collected from a woman aged 25 to 45 in good health.

This chain links TRBV25-1 with TRBJ1-5, with TRBD1 matching over 8 bases. There are 14 residues in the CDR3. V lost 4 bases, J lost 5 bases, and 4 bases stayed unmatched. Germline V CDR1 and CDR2: MGHDK, SYGVNS. In DNA, the CDR3 is TGTGCCAGCAGTGGGACAGGGTTCGATCAGCCCCAGCATTTT. It translates to CASSGTGFDQPQHF.

Within the sample, this clone is medium-sized. This chain joins TRBV6-6 and TRBJ1-2; D not resolved. Deletions cut 4 bases from V and 8 bases from J, with 17 bases between. The CDR3 has 14 amino acids. Germline V gene data show CDR1 as MNHNY and CDR2 as SVGAGI (reference sequence). In DNA, the CDR3 is TGTGCCAGCAGTTCTCACAGCGGAGAAATCGGCTACACCTTC. Amino acids: CASSSHSGEIGYTF.

The chain uses TRBV6-6 and TRBJ2-7; D might be TRBD1 or TRBD2, each matching 5 bases. From germline, CDR1 is MNHNY and CDR2 SVGAGI (reference sequence). V was clipped by 4 bases and J by 3 bases, with 13 bases between them. The CDR3 runs to 14 residues. CDR3 DNA: TGTGCCAGCAGTTTCGCGAGGGGCAGCTACGAGCAGTACTTC. Its protein is CASSFARGSYEQYF.

This clone was recorded only once. The chain recombines TRBV5-8 with TRBJ1-2; no clear D gene. The germline gives CDR1 SGHTS, CDR2 YDEGEE. Trimming removed 4 bases at V and 0 bases at J, with 10 bases between. The length of the CDR3 is 14 residues. The CDR3, as DNA: TGTGCCAGCAGCATCTGGACGACTAACTATGGCTACACCTTC. Protein sequence: CASSIWTTNYGYTF. Filled out from reference TRBV5-8 and TRBJ1-2, the complete variable domain reads EAGVTQSPTHLIKTRGQQATLRCSPISGHTSVYWYQQALGLGLQFLLWYDEGEERNRGNFPPRFSGRQFPNYSSELNVNALELEDSALYLCASSIWTTNYGYTFGSGTRLTVV.

There are a few counts of this clone. Other DNA sequences in the sample encode the same CDR3. The V gene is TRBV7-2, the J gene TRBJ2-2; D not certain. Germline CDR1 reads SGHTA; CDR2 reads FQGNSA. The V end was cut by 3 bases, the J end by 2 bases, with 7 bases between. CDR3 size: 14 residues. The CDR3 DNA follows: TGTGCCAGCAGCTTGGGCAGAAACACCGGGGAGCTGTTTTTT. It specifies CASSLGRNTGELFF. Together with reference TRBV7-2 and TRBJ2-2, the CDR3 gives the full variable domain: GAGVSQSPSNKVTEKGKDVELRCDPISGHTALYWYRQSLGQGLEFLIYFQGNSAPDKSGLPSDRFSAERTGGSVSTLTIQRTQQEDSAVYLCASSLGRNTGELFFGEGSRLTVL.

This clone was seen a few times. Other DNA sequences in this specimen translate into the identical CDR3. This chain uses TRBV25-1 with TRBJ2-1; tentative D call: TRBD1 (7 bases). V dropped 1 base and J dropped 10 bases, with 14 bases sitting between them. The length of the CDR3 is 14 residues. Germline-derived CDR1 and CDR2 are MGHDK and SYGVNS. The CDR3 DNA reads TGTGCCAGCAGTGAATCAGGGGGGACGGGGGAGCAGTTCTTC. Translated: CASSESGGTGEQFF. Together with reference TRBV25-1 and TRBJ2-1, the CDR3 gives the full variable domain: EADIYQTPRYLVIGTGKKITLECSQTMGHDKMYWYQQDPGMELHLIHYSYGVNSTEKGDLSSESTVSRIRTEHFPLTLESARPSHTSQYLCASSESGGTGEQFFGPGTRLTVL.

This rearrangement joins TRBV9 to TRBJ2-3; D unclear. Germline loops: CDR1 SGDLS, CDR2 YYNGEE. This CDR3 spans 14 amino acids. Trimming pared 1 base from V and 4 bases from J, leaving 10 bases between. CDR3: CASSVNWNADTQYF. Written as DNA, the CDR3 is TGTGCCAGCAGCGTAAATTGGAATGCAGATACGCAGTATTTT.

This clone has at least ten counts. This chain connects TRBV7-9 to TRBJ2-1; TRBD2 matches at 11 bases. In germline, CDR1 is SEHNR, CDR2 FQNEAQ (reference sequence). Trimming at V came to 5 bases and at J to 6 bases, leaving 12 bases not matched to a gene. The CDR3 spans 17 residues. CDR3 sequence (DNA): TGTGCCAGCAGCCCCCTCTTAGCGGGAGGGCTGCGCAATGAGCAGTTCTTC. This encodes CASSPLLAGGLRNEQFF.

The J gene is TRBJ2-5, the V gene TRBV11-2; D unclear. V shed 0 bases and J shed 5 bases, with 7 bases lying between them. This CDR3 is built from 13 residues. CDR1 and CDR2 from the germline V gene are SGHAT and FQNNGV. CDR3 residues: CASSLEIPETQYF. The CDR3, as DNA: TGTGCCAGCAGCTTAGAGATACCGGAGACCCAGTACTTC.